The present entry profiles one TCR beta chain with its context. Its antigen is not known. The entry originates in a study of cytotoxic CD8 clonotypes in ibrutinib-treated CLL. Study-wide context: Overall, about 25 responses were partial and 2 complete; following median roughly 70 months, 14 patients stayed remitted and approximately 12 progressed.

Findings and limits, study-wide: Clonality went up at ibrutinib response and then declined back toward baseline at progression. Different sampling times were used for sustained-remission and progressing patients. Researchers report that baseline clonality outpaced age-matched healthy donors and tracked circulating CD8+ T-cell counts.

The assay was immunoSEQ multiplex PCR, and TCRdb's table has in-frame clones only and misses some. The table shows just over 200,000 clones, with roughly 79% occurring only once. The germline gives CDR1 MNHEY, CDR2 SMNVEV (reference sequence). V lost 5 bases, J lost 1 base, and 10 bases stayed unmatched. This CDR3 is 16 amino acids long. The receptor was isolated from a human donor with chronic lymphocytic leukemia. V and J are TRBV27 and TRBJ2-7; 8 bases fit TRBD2. The source was PBMCs, collected after 12 months of ibrutinib treatment. The CDR3: CASSIPRAGGSYEQYF. The CDR3 DNA reads as TGTGCCAGCAGTATCCCTCGGGCGGGGGGATCCTACGAGCAGTACTTC.